This T cell receptor beta chain comes out of a study of blood T cell repertoires in COVID-19. Study context: Researchers got acute and convalescent COVID-19 samples from the United States, Italy and Spain. Sample material is recorded as cDNA or gDNA derived from T cells, B-cell-depleted T cells, or PBMCs.

TCRdb's copy holds only in-frame clones and misses some; the assay was immunoSEQ multiplex PCR. The repertoire holds 150,000 to 180,000 clones, with about 89% as singletons. This CDR3 is 14 amino acids long. The germline V gene has CDR1 MNHEY and CDR2 SVGAGI. Trimming removed 6 bases at V and 0 bases at J, with 12 bases between. Sequencing used peripheral blood. This receptor was identified in a man aged 45 to 65 with acute or convalescent COVID-19. V usage is TRBV6-5 and J usage is TRBJ2-7; tentatively, D is TRBD2 (6 bases). CDR3 DNA: TGTGCCAGCAGACGGGACTTCGACTCCTACGAGCAGTACTTC. Translating it yields CASRRDFDSYEQYF.